This T cell receptor beta chain was recovered during a study of T cell repertoires in cytomegalovirus infection. Study at large: In the study, CMV epitopes included recently identified HLA-C-restricted and well-studied HLA-B-restricted ones. Shared public TCR beta signatures pointed to both CMV infection and a matching HLA type. Study results and caveats: HLA-C-restricted CMV-specific TCR beta clonotypes were dominant in the ex vivo response. Cumulative frequency (of public TCR beta family members) identified carriers of CMV plus the relevant HLA.

This clonotype has more than one count but fewer than ten. Its target is unknown. The CDR3 totals 15 residues. Germline-derived CDR1 and CDR2 are SEHNR and FQNEAQ (reference sequence). V was clipped by 1 base and J by 4 bases, with 11 bases between them. TCRdb fed the reads into MiXCR, producing one record per CDR3 protein. The repertoire holds hundreds of thousands of distinct CDR3 sequences, with roughly 30% as singletons. The TCR originated in a human donor in good health (CMV status not recorded). Some clones in this sample may be carry-over from other donors' samples. The gene calls are TRBV7-9 and TRBJ1-5; D possibly corresponds to TRBD1 (5 bases). The specimen was cultured CD8+ T cells from PBMCs, collected from culture after CMV antigen stimulation. In DNA form, the CDR3 reads TGTGCCAGCAGCTTAGATGGGACGGGGAATCAGCCCCAGCATTTT. Amino acids: CASSLDGTGNQPQHF. Full variable domain (remainder filled in from reference TRBV7-9 and TRBJ1-5): DTGVSQNPRHKITKRGQNVTFRCDPISEHNRLYWYRQTLGQGPEFLTYFQNEAQLEKSRLLSDRFSAERPKGSFSTLEIQRTEQGDSAMYLCASSLDGTGNQPQHFGDGTRLSIL.